These T cell receptor beta chains were read from a single sample in a study of vaccination effects on CD4 cells after COVID-19. Sequencing was performed with immunoSEQ multiplex PCR; in TCRdb, only in-frame clones are kept and a portion is missing. The sample lists 42,000 or so clones; 65% to 70% were seen once. These TCRs' antigens remain unknown. This sample comprised CD4+ T cells from PBMCs cultured with a peptide pool, obtained before COVID-19 vaccination. These receptors all stem from a human donor who had a prior SARS-CoV-2 infection. Each CDR3 is given with its conserved first and last residue. D genes are given only for firm matches. Not every row has a clone size; where given, it reads once, few, many or a size class.

d_call: NA
clone_size: NA
j_call: TRBJ2-3
v_call: TRBV29-1
cdr3_nt: TGCAGCGTCGATGAAGGGGGCACAGATACGCAGTATTTT
cdr3_aa: CSVDEGGTDTQYF

d_call: NA
clone_size: NA
j_call: TRBJ1-2
v_call: TRBV6-5
cdr3_nt: TGTGCCAGCAGTAAGGACAGATACTATGGCTACACCTTC
cdr3_aa: CASSKDRYYGYTF

d_call: NA
clone_size: NA
j_call: TRBJ2-3
v_call: TRBV30
cdr3_nt: TGTGCCTGGACTCAGGCAGGCACAGATACGCAGTATTTT
cdr3_aa: CAWTQAGTDTQYF

d_call: TRBD2
clone_size: NA
j_call: TRBJ2-3
v_call: TRBV30
cdr3_nt: TGTGCCTGGGCACTAGCGGGCCCAGATACGCAGTATTTT
cdr3_aa: CAWALAGPDTQYF

d_call: TRBD1
clone_size: NA
j_call: TRBJ1-1
v_call: TRBV7-3
cdr3_nt: TGTGCCAGCACCGAAGCAGGGGGCACTGAAGCTTTCTTT
cdr3_aa: CASTEAGGTEAFF

d_call: NA
clone_size: NA
j_call: TRBJ2-1
v_call: TRBV5-1
cdr3_nt: TGCGCCAGCAGCTTTTTGGGGGAACGGGCCAATGAGCAGTTCTTC
cdr3_aa: CASSFLGERANEQFF

d_call: TRBD1
clone_size: NA
j_call: TRBJ2-7
v_call: TRBV25-1
cdr3_nt: TGTGCCAGCAGTGGGGTTGGCAGGGGGTCCTACGAGCAGTACTTC
cdr3_aa: CASSGVGRGSYEQYF

d_call: TRBD1
clone_size: NA
j_call: TRBJ2-7
v_call: TRBV2
cdr3_nt: TGTGCCAGCCTGGGACAGGGGGCCTACGAGCAGTACTTC
cdr3_aa: CASLGQGAYEQYF

d_call: NA
clone_size: NA
j_call: TRBJ1-1
v_call: TRBV3-1/TRBV3-2
cdr3_nt: TGTGCCAGCAGCCAACATCATACGGAAGCTTTCTTT
cdr3_aa: CASSQHHTEAFF

d_call: TRBD2
clone_size: NA
j_call: TRBJ2-3
v_call: TRBV7-2
cdr3_nt: TGTGCCAGCAGTCTTAGGGAGGGAGATACGCAGTATTTT
cdr3_aa: CASSLREGDTQYF

d_call: NA
clone_size: NA
j_call: TRBJ2-2
v_call: TRBV9
cdr3_nt: TGTGCCAGCAGCGTGAGAGGGAGCCAAACCGGGGAGCTGTTTTTT
cdr3_aa: CASSVRGSQTGELFF

d_call: TRBD2
clone_size: NA
j_call: TRBJ2-2
v_call: TRBV29-1
cdr3_nt: TGCAGCGTCGCCGGGGCTAGCGGATCCCCTAACACCGGGGAGCTGTTTTTT
cdr3_aa: CSVAGASGSPNTGELFF

d_call: NA
clone_size: NA
j_call: TRBJ1-5
v_call: TRBV21-1
cdr3_nt: TGTGCCAGCCTCGGACAGGGGTTTTATAGCAATCAGCCCCAGCATTTT
cdr3_aa: CASLGQGFYSNQPQHF

d_call: NA
clone_size: NA
j_call: TRBJ1-2
v_call: TRBV19
cdr3_nt: TGTGCCAGTAGTCTCCGACAGGATGGCTACACCTTC
cdr3_aa: CASSLRQDGYTF

d_call: NA
clone_size: NA
j_call: TRBJ1-3
v_call: TRBV7-9
cdr3_nt: TGTGCCAGCAGCCCCTCTGGAAACACCATATATTTT
cdr3_aa: CASSPSGNTIYF

d_call: TRBD2
clone_size: NA
j_call: TRBJ2-3
v_call: TRBV5-1
cdr3_nt: TGCGCCAGCAGCTTCCAGCGGGAGAACTTAGCGCAGTATTTT
cdr3_aa: CASSFQRENLAQYF

d_call: NA
clone_size: NA
j_call: TRBJ2-3
v_call: TRBV6-1
cdr3_nt: TGTGCCAGCAGTGAATCGGGGAGATCCCCAGATACGCAGTATTTT
cdr3_aa: CASSESGRSPDTQYF

d_call: NA
clone_size: NA
j_call: TRBJ2-1
v_call: TRBV5-6
cdr3_nt: TGTGCCAGCAGCTTGTGGGGCCCGGAGCAGTTCTTC
cdr3_aa: CASSLWGPEQFF

d_call: NA
clone_size: NA
j_call: TRBJ2-1
v_call: TRBV30
cdr3_nt: TGTGCCTGGAGCCGGGGGGACAGCCCGCGTCTGTTCTTC
cdr3_aa: CAWSRGDSPRLFF

d_call: NA
clone_size: NA
j_call: TRBJ2-5
v_call: TRBV11-1
cdr3_nt: TGTGCCAGCAGCCGGGGGACGGGTGGGACCCAGTACTTC
cdr3_aa: CASSRGTGGTQYF

d_call: TRBD1
clone_size: NA
j_call: TRBJ1-3
v_call: TRBV10-3
cdr3_nt: TGTGCCATCGCCCGACAGGGGGGCCCTGGAAACACCATATATTTT
cdr3_aa: CAIARQGGPGNTIYF

d_call: TRBD2
clone_size: NA
j_call: TRBJ2-1
v_call: TRBV10-1
cdr3_nt: TGCGCCAGCAGTACCAAACGGGGAGCGGGGGGGCGGGAACTCAATGAGCAGTTCTTC
cdr3_aa: CASSTKRGAGGRELNEQFF

d_call: NA
clone_size: few
j_call: TRBJ2-3
v_call: TRBV15
cdr3_nt: TGTGCCACCAGCCCTCGCGGTCACAGCACAGATACGCAGTATTTT
cdr3_aa: CATSPRGHSTDTQYF

d_call: NA
clone_size: few
j_call: TRBJ2-7
v_call: TRBV5-3
cdr3_nt: TGTGCCAGAAGCGGGGGGACAGTGGTCTACGAGCAGTACTTC
cdr3_aa: CARSGGTVVYEQYF

d_call: NA
clone_size: few
j_call: TRBJ1-1
v_call: TRBV18
cdr3_nt: TGTGCCAGCTCACCGAGTTCGGAGAACACTGAAGCTTTCTTT
cdr3_aa: CASSPSSENTEAFF

d_call: NA
clone_size: NA
j_call: TRBJ1-4
v_call: TRBV6-5
cdr3_nt: TGTGCCAGCAGTTACTCGACGGCGGGAAGCGGTGAAAAACTGTTTTTT
cdr3_aa: CASSYSTAGSGEKLFF

d_call: NA
clone_size: NA
j_call: TRBJ2-3
v_call: TRBV9
cdr3_nt: TGTGCCAGCAGCCCCAGGGCGAGGCGGCGGATAGATACGCAGTATTTT
cdr3_aa: CASSPRARRRIDTQYF

d_call: NA
clone_size: NA
j_call: TRBJ2-5
v_call: TRBV10-3
cdr3_nt: TGTGCCATCAGTGAGACCACCGCACAAGAGACCCAGTACTTC
cdr3_aa: CAISETTAQETQYF

d_call: TRBD2
clone_size: NA
j_call: TRBJ2-3
v_call: TRBV5-1
cdr3_nt: TGCGCCAGCAGCGAGGGACTAGCGGGAGTTGCAGATACGCAGTATTTT
cdr3_aa: CASSEGLAGVADTQYF

d_call: NA
clone_size: NA
j_call: TRBJ2-1
v_call: TRBV5-1
cdr3_nt: TGCGCCAGCAGCCCTCGGACAGACCTCTACAATGAGCAGTTCTTC
cdr3_aa: CASSPRTDLYNEQFF

d_call: NA
clone_size: NA
j_call: TRBJ2-1
v_call: TRBV4-2
cdr3_nt: TGTGCCAGCAGCTCCGGGGGCGGGAGTAAGGCCAATGAGCAGTTCTTC
cdr3_aa: CASSSGGGSKANEQFF

d_call: TRBD1
clone_size: NA
j_call: TRBJ2-7
v_call: TRBV11-3
cdr3_nt: TGTGCCAGCAGCTTAGTAAGGACAGGCGAGCAGTACTTC
cdr3_aa: CASSLVRTGEQYF

d_call: NA
clone_size: few
j_call: TRBJ2-1
v_call: TRBV7-9
cdr3_nt: TGTGCCAGCACCTTAGGGACTGGTTCCTACAATGAGCAGTTCTTC
cdr3_aa: CASTLGTGSYNEQFF

d_call: NA
clone_size: NA
j_call: TRBJ1-1
v_call: TRBV12-3/TRBV12-4
cdr3_nt: TGTGCCAGCAGTCTCACGACGGGGATTGCTTTCTTT
cdr3_aa: CASSLTTGIAFF

d_call: NA
clone_size: once
j_call: TRBJ2-5
v_call: TRBV7-9
cdr3_nt: TGTGCCAGCAGCGCTGCAGGGGTTTATGGGACCCAGTACTTC
cdr3_aa: CASSAAGVYGTQYF

d_call: NA
clone_size: NA
j_call: TRBJ1-2
v_call: TRBV12-5
cdr3_nt: TGTGCTAGTGGTTTGCCTCCGGAGAGTATGGCTTTCACCTTC
cdr3_aa: CASGLPPESMAFTF

d_call: NA
clone_size: few
j_call: TRBJ1-1
v_call: TRBV6-1
cdr3_nt: TGTGCCAGCAGTGAAGGTGGGGAATCCACTGAAGCTTTCTTT
cdr3_aa: CASSEGGESTEAFF

d_call: NA
clone_size: NA
j_call: TRBJ2-7
v_call: TRBV5-1
cdr3_nt: TGCGCCAGCAGCTTGAACACAGGGTTGGCGTACGAGCAGTACTTC
cdr3_aa: CASSLNTGLAYEQYF

d_call: TRBD2
clone_size: NA
j_call: TRBJ2-1
v_call: TRBV5-1
cdr3_nt: TGCGCCAGCAGCTTTAGGGCGGGAGGCGGAGATGAGCAGTTCTTC
cdr3_aa: CASSFRAGGGDEQFF

d_call: NA
clone_size: few
j_call: TRBJ1-1
v_call: TRBV19
cdr3_nt: TGTGCCAGTAGTATAGGGGCCACAGGGCGCGGCACTGAAGCTTTCTTT
cdr3_aa: CASSIGATGRGTEAFF

d_call: NA
clone_size: few
j_call: TRBJ2-3
v_call: TRBV5-1
cdr3_nt: TGCGCCAGCAGCCCTGGACTAGATACGCAGTATTTT
cdr3_aa: CASSPGLDTQYF

d_call: NA
clone_size: NA
j_call: TRBJ2-3
v_call: TRBV18
cdr3_nt: TGTGCCAGCTCACTAACCCGGGCCTCAGGACCATCCGATACGCAGTATTTT
cdr3_aa: CASSLTRASGPSDTQYF